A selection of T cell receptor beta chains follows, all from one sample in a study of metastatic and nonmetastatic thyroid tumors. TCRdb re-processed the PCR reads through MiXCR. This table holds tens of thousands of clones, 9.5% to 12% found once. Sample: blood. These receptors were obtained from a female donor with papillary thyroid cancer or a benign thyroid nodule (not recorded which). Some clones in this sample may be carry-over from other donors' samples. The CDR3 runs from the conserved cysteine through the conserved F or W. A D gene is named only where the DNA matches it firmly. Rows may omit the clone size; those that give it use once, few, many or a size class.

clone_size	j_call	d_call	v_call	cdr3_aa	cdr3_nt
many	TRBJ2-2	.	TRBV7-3	CASSLRGNTGELFF	TGTGCCAGCAGCTTAAGGGGAAACACCGGGGAGCTGTTTTTT
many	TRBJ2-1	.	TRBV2	CASRTMNEQFF	TGTGCCAGCAGGACGATGAATGAGCAGTTCTTC
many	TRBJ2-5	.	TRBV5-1	CASSLATGQETQYF	TGCGCCAGCAGCTTGGCGACAGGCCAAGAGACCCAGTACTTC
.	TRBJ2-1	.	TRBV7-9	CASTLGGFLAEQFF	TGTGCCAGCACCCTCGGGGGATTTCTGGCTGAGCAGTTCTTC
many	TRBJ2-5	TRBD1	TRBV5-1	CASSLQGYQETQYF	TGCGCCAGCAGCTTACAGGGGTACCAAGAGACCCAGTACTTC
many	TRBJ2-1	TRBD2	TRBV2	CASSFNLAVSSYNEQFF	TGTGCCAGCAGTTTTAATCTAGCGGTGAGCTCCTACAATGAGCAGTTCTTC
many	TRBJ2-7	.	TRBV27	CASSLSFLGGYEQYF	TGTGCCAGCAGTTTATCGTTTCTAGGCGGCTACGAGCAGTACTTC
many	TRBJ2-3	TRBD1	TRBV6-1	CASSWTGATDTQYF	TGTGCCAGCAGTTGGACAGGGGCCACAGATACGCAGTATTTT
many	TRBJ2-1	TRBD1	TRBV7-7	CASSAGTGPGNEQFF	TGTGCTAGCAGCGCCGGGACAGGGCCTGGCAATGAGCAGTTCTTC
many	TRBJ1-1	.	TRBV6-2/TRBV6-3	CASSYSTEAFF	TGTGCCAGCAGTTACTCCACTGAAGCTTTCTTT
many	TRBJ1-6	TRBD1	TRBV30	CAWLRTGESPLHF	TGTGCCTGGCTGAGGACAGGTGAATCACCCCTCCACTTT
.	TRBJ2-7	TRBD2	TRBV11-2	CASSPSSGGPVEQYF	TGTGCCAGCAGCCCCTCATCGGGAGGGCCGGTCGAGCAGTACTTC
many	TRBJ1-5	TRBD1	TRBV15	CATSRDPGDRGGNQPQHF	TGTGCCACCAGCAGAGATCCTGGGGACAGGGGGGGCAATCAGCCCCAGCATTTT
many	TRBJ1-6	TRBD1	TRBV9	CASSLRTGVNSPLHF	TGTGCCAGCAGCCTCAGGACAGGGGTAAATTCACCCCTCCACTTT
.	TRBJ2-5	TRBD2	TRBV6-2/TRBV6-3	CASSYSIQLAGPETQYF	TGTGCCAGCAGTTACTCTATTCAACTAGCGGGCCCAGAGACCCAGTACTTC
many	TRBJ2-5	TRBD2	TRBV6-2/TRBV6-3	CASSGLAGEWETQYF	TGTGCCAGCAGCGGACTAGCGGGAGAATGGGAGACCCAGTACTTC
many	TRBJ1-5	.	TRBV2	CASSDRESNQPQHF	TGTGCCAGCAGTGACAGGGAAAGCAATCAGCCCCAGCATTTT
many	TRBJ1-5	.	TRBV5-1	CASSLAGVGQPQHF	TGCGCCAGCAGCTTGGCTGGGGTCGGGCAGCCCCAGCATTTT
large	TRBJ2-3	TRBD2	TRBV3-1	CASSRRLAGSTDTQYF	TGTGCCAGCAGCCGAAGACTAGCGGGTTCCACAGATACGCAGTATTTT
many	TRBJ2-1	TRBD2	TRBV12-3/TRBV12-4	CASTQTSGRAYNEQFF	TGTGCCAGCACCCAGACTAGCGGCAGGGCCTACAATGAGCAGTTCTTC
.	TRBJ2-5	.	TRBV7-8	CASSPTWETQYF	TGTGCCAGCAGCCCGACGTGGGAGACCCAGTACTTC
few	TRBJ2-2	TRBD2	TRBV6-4	CASSASGGLEAGELFF	TGTGCCAGCAGTGCCAGCGGGGGTCTCGAAGCCGGGGAGCTGTTTTTT
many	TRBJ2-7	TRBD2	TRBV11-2	CASSPGGTEQYF	TGTGCCAGCAGCCCGGGGGGGACGGAGCAGTACTTC
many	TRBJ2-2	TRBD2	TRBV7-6	CASSFSLAGVTNTGELFF	TGTGCCAGCAGCTTTTCACTAGCGGGAGTAACGAACACCGGGGAGCTGTTTTTT
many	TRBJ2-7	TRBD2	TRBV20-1	CSAAYSGSSREQYF	TGCAGTGCTGCTTATAGCGGGAGCTCAAGGGAGCAGTACTTC
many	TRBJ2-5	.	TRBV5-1	CASSLMSGVAETQYF	TGCGCCAGCAGCTTGATGTCGGGGGTGGCAGAGACCCAGTACTTC
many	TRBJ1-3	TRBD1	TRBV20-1	CSARDRGHYGNTIYF	TGCAGTGCTCGGGACAGGGGGCACTATGGAAACACCATATATTTT
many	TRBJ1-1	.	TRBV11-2	CASSLEFSPNTEAFF	TGTGCCAGCAGCTTAGAATTCTCCCCGAACACTGAAGCTTTCTTT
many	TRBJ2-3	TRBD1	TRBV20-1	CSAKESRDRGTDTQYF	TGCAGTGCTAAAGAGTCCCGGGACAGGGGCACAGATACGCAGTATTTT
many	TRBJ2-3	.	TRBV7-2	CASSLVGNTQYF	TGTGCCAGCAGCTTAGTTGGCAATACGCAGTATTTT
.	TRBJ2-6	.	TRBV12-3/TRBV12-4	CASSAIQGTGANVLTF	TGTGCCAGCAGTGCCATACAGGGGACTGGGGCCAACGTACTGACTTTC
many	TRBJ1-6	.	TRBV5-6	CASSSLPQGNSPLHF	TGTGCCAGCAGCTCCCTGCCCCAGGGAAATTCACCCCTCCACTTT
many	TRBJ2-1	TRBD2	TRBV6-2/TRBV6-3	CASSSLGTTNEQFF	TGTGCCAGCAGTTCCCTAGGGACTACCAATGAGCAGTTCTTC
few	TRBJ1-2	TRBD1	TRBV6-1	CASSSAEGQNYGYTF	TGTGCCAGCAGTTCCGCTGAGGGACAGAACTATGGCTACACCTTC
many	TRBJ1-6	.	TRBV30	CAWSRNSPLHF	TGTGCCTGGAGTCGCAATTCACCCCTCCACTTT
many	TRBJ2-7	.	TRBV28	CASRPSGGAYEQYF	TGTGCCAGCAGACCCAGCGGAGGGGCCTACGAGCAGTACTTC
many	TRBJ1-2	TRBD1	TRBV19	CASSILSGGRGYTF	TGTGCCAGTAGTATCTTGTCAGGGGGACGTGGCTACACCTTC
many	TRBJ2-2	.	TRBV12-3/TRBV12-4	CATRPTEGTGELFF	TGTGCCACCAGACCGACAGAGGGTACCGGGGAGCTGTTTTTT
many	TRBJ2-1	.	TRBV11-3	CASSTGLRENNEQFF	TGTGCCAGCAGCACTGGGTTGCGGGAAAACAATGAGCAGTTCTTC
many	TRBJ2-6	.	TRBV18	CASSPKAGGANVLTF	TGTGCCAGCTCCCCTAAGGCCGGTGGGGCCAACGTCCTGACTTTC
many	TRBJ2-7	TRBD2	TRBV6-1	CASTPLAGGNYEQYF	TGTGCCAGCACCCCACTAGCGGGAGGCAACTACGAGCAGTACTTC
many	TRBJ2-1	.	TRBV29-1	CSVASGRYNEQFF	TGCAGCGTTGCCAGCGGAAGATACAATGAGCAGTTCTTC
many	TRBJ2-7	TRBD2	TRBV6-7	CASSGTSRYEQYF	TGTGCCAGCAGTGGGACTAGCCGATACGAGCAGTACTTC
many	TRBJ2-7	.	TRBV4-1	CASSHGSLYINGAYEQYF	TGCGCCAGCAGCCACGGATCCTTATACATAAACGGGGCTTACGAGCAGTACTTC
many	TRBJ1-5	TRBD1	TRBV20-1	CSARGGGTGSGQPQHF	TGCAGTGCTAGAGGGGGAGGGACAGGGTCCGGTCAGCCCCAGCATTTT
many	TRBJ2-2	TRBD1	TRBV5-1	CASSLDRGDTGELFF	TGCGCCAGCAGCCTGGACAGGGGTGACACCGGGGAGCTGTTTTTT
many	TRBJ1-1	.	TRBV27	CASSRGGTEAFF	TGTGCCAGCAGTCGAGGGGGCACTGAAGCTTTCTTT
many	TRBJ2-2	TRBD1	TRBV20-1	CSALQGAPGELFF	TGCAGTGCTCTACAGGGGGCGCCTGGGGAGCTGTTTTTT
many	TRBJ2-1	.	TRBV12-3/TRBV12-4	CASSPNGRNEQFF	TGTGCCAGCAGCCCGAACGGAAGGAATGAGCAGTTCTTC
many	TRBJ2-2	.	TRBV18	CASSGLEVAGELFF	TGTGCCAGCTCAGGCCTAGAGGTCGCCGGGGAGCTGTTTTTT
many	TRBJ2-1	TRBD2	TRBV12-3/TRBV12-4	CASSHRSLAGYNEQFF	TGTGCCAGCAGCCATAGGTCGCTAGCGGGTTACAATGAGCAGTTCTTC